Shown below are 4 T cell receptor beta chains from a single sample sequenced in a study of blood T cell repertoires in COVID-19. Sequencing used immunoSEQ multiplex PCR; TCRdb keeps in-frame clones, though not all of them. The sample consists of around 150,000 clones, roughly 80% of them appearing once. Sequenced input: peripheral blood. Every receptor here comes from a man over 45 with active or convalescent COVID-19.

This CDR3 reads CASSLKGQGAFREQYF. The CDR3 region has the DNA TGTGCCAGCAGTTTGAAGGGGCAGGGGGCCTTTAGGGAGCAGTACTTC. The V gene is TRBV27, the J gene TRBJ2-7; 8 bases line up with TRBD1. Trimming removed 3 bases from V and 7 bases from J; junction bases left unmatched: 14. The CDR3 extends over 16 amino acids. Germline CDR1 and CDR2: MNHEY and SMNVEV (reference sequence).

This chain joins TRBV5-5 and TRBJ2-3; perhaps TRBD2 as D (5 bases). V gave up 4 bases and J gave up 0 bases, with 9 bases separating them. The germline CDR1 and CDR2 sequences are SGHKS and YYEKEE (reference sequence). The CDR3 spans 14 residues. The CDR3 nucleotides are TGTGCCAGCAGCCTGCGGACTAGCACAGATACGCAGTATTTT. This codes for CASSLRTSTDTQYF. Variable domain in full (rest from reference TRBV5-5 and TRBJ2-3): DAGVTQSPTHLIKTRGQQVTLRCSPISGHKSVSWYQQVLGQGPQFIFQYYEKEERGRGNFPDRFSARQFPNYSSELNVNALLLGDSALYLCASSLRTSTDTQYFGPGTRLTVL.

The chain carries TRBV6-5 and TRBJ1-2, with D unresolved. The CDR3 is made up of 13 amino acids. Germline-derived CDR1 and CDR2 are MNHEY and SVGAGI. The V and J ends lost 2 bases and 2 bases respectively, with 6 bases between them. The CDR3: CASSYGRNYGYTF. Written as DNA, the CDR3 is TGTGCCAGCAGTTACGGCCGAAACTATGGCTACACCTTC.

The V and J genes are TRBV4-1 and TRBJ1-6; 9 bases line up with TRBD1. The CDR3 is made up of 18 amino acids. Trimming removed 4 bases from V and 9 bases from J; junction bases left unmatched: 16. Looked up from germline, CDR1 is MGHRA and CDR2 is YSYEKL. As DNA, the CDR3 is TGCGCCAGCAGCCGAGAACCACCCGGGACAGGGAGGAGTTCACCCCTCCACTTT. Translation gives CASSREPPGTGRSSPLHF.